The 27 T cell receptor beta chains reported below all come from one sample, sequenced in a study of blood T cell repertoires in COVID-19. This table comes from immunoSEQ multiplex PCR, and its TCRdb copy is limited to in-frame clones, with some not included. The table shows around 310,000 clones, with about 87% occurring only once. The source material was PBMCs or T cells enriched from blood (not recorded which). Every receptor here comes from a man aged 25-40 years who had recovered from COVID-19.

The rearrangement joins TRBV11-2 to TRBJ2-1; possibly TRBD1 for D (6 bases). In germline, CDR1 is SGHAT, CDR2 FQNNGV. V dropped 0 bases and J dropped 3 bases, with 15 bases sitting between them. This CDR3 is built from 17 residues. CDR3 loop: CASSLDRRGPLYNEQFF. The CDR3 region has the DNA TGTGCCAGCAGCTTAGATCGCAGGGGTCCGCTCTACAATGAGCAGTTCTTC.

The chain uses TRBV6-1 and TRBJ1-6; weak D call: TRBD1 (6 bases). V dropped 3 bases and J dropped 6 bases, with 6 bases sitting between them. Germline CDR1 MNHNS, CDR2 SASEGT. The CDR3 extends over 13 amino acids. The CDR3 DNA is TGTGCCAGCAGTGAGGACAGTAATTCACCCCTCCACTTT. Protein sequence: CASSEDSNSPLHF.

This rearrangement joins TRBV13 to TRBJ2-3; D is unresolved. Germline CDR1 PRHDT, CDR2 FYEKMQ (reference sequence). This CDR3 contains 15 residues. Trimming stripped 5 bases from V and 2 bases from J, with 14 bases between. CDR3 in DNA: TGTGCCAGCAGCCGCTACGACCGGGTCACAGATACGCAGTATTTT. Amino acids: CASSRYDRVTDTQYF.

The rearrangement joins TRBV5-1 to TRBJ2-1, with D tentatively TRBD1 (6 bases). Germline CDR1 reads SGHRS; CDR2 reads YFSETQ. V lost 4 bases and J 0 bases, leaving 14 bases between the germline ends. The CDR3 loop spans 16 amino acids. Here the CDR3 reads CASSLAQGFSYNEQFF. In DNA, the CDR3 is TGCGCCAGCAGCCTCGCACAGGGCTTCTCCTACAATGAGCAGTTCTTC.

The rearrangement joins TRBV5-8 to TRBJ1-5; 7 positions match TRBD1. This CDR3 is 14 amino acids long. Germline V gives CDR1 SGHTS, CDR2 YDEGEE. With V trimmed by 4 bases and J by 4 bases, 5 bases remained unmatched. The CDR3 reads CASSPRTGNQPQHF. The CDR3 DNA reads TGTGCCAGCAGCCCACGGACAGGAAATCAGCCCCAGCATTTT.

The CDR3 coding sequence is TGTGCCAGCAGCCGACAGGGTCCGAACACCGGGGAGCTGTTTTTT. It codes for CASSRQGPNTGELFF. V usage is TRBV9 and J usage is TRBJ2-2, with 7 bases lining up with TRBD1. The CDR3 is 15 amino acids. Germline-derived CDR1 and CDR2 are SGDLS and YYNGEE. The ends lost 4 bases at V and 0 bases at J; junction bases unmatched: 3.

The V gene is TRBV7-9, the J gene TRBJ1-5; unclear D gene. The CDR3 has 15 amino acids. Trimming took off 1 base at V and 0 bases at J, with 7 bases between the two ends. The germline gives CDR1 SEHNR, CDR2 FQNEAQ (reference sequence). The CDR3 spells CASSLGADSNQPQHF. CDR3 coding DNA: TGTGCCAGCAGCTTAGGGGCAGATAGCAATCAGCCCCAGCATTTT.

This sequence joins TRBV18 and TRBJ1-2, with a tentative D call TRBD1 (6 bases). V shed 1 base and J shed 5 bases, with 11 bases lying between them. CDR1 KGHSH and CDR2 LQKENI come from the germline V gene. The CDR3 spans 14 residues. CDR3 loop: CASSPRPQGYGYTF. The CDR3 DNA sequence: TGTGCCAGCTCACCACGCCCACAGGGATATGGCTACACCTTC.

V and J are TRBV11-2 and TRBJ2-3; D call uncertain. The V gene lost 6 bases and the J gene lost 2 bases, with 12 bases spanning the gap. This CDR3 has 14 amino acids. Germline V CDR1 and CDR2: SGHAT, FQNNGV. The CDR3 here is CASRNNHFTDTQYF. Written as DNA, the CDR3 is TGTGCCAGCAGGAACAATCATTTCACAGATACGCAGTATTTT.

The rearrangement uses TRBV4-2 and TRBJ2-1; 7 positions agree with TRBD1. Germline CDR1 is LGHNA and CDR2 is YNFKEQ. The trim removed 5 bases at V and 0 bases at J, leaving 7 bases unmatched. The CDR3 consists of 16 residues. DNA of the CDR3: TGTGCCAGCAGCGGTGGGGACAGAAGCTCCTACAATGAGCAGTTCTTC. This translates into CASSGGDRSSYNEQFF.

V gene TRBV11-2 combines with J gene TRBJ1-3; D is uncertain. Trimming stripped 5 bases from V and 5 bases from J, with 16 bases between. The length of the CDR3 is 15 residues. The germline CDR1 and CDR2 sequences are SGHAT and FQNNGV. The CDR3 DNA reads TGTGCCAGCAGCCGGGAGGGTGGCGGTAGAAACACCATATATTTT. Protein product: CASSREGGGRNTIYF.

This chain uses TRBV28 with TRBJ2-2; D possibly corresponds to TRBD2 (5 bases). CDR1 is MDHEN, CDR2 SYDVKM, per germline. The CDR3 runs to 15 residues. V lost 7 bases to trimming and J lost 4 bases, with 16 bases between them. CDR3 region: CASTLTGKSTGELFF. CDR3 in DNA: TGTGCCAGCACGCTGACGGGGAAGAGCACCGGGGAGCTGTTTTTT.

The chain uses TRBV27 and TRBJ1-2, with TRBD1 matching 7 bases. The CDR3 is 16 residues long. The germline V gene has CDR1 MNHEY and CDR2 SMNVEV (reference sequence). Germline trimming cut 5 bases from V and 5 bases from J; bases unmatched to any gene: 14. The CDR3 protein is CASSGWDSEGGYGYTF. CDR3 DNA: TGTGCCAGCAGTGGATGGGACAGCGAAGGTGGGTATGGCTACACCTTC.

The V and J genes are TRBV6-6 and TRBJ1-5; possible D gene TRBD1, 6 bases. Germline assignment: CDR1 MNHNY and CDR2 SVGAGI (reference sequence). This CDR3 is built from 13 residues. The V and J ends lost 10 bases and 9 bases respectively, with 19 bases between them. This chain's CDR3 is CATGGAAYGPQHF. The CDR3, as DNA: TGTGCCACGGGGGGGGCGGCCTATGGGCCCCAGCATTTT.

The chain links TRBV5-1 to TRBJ1-1, with D possibly TRBD1 on 6 matching bases. The CDR3 is made up of 14 amino acids. V was cut by 6 bases and J by 5 bases, with 17 bases left in between. CDR1 is SGHRS, CDR2 YFSETQ, per germline. In nucleotides, the CDR3 is TGCGCCAGCACATATCTGACAGGAGATACTGAAGCTTTCTTT. It yields the protein CASTYLTGDTEAFF.

The chain has TRBV19 and TRBJ1-4; possibly TRBD1 for D (6 bases). This CDR3 comprises 15 residues. V was cut by 5 bases and J by 8 bases, with 18 bases left in between. Germline values: CDR1 LNHDA, CDR2 SQIVND (reference sequence). The CDR3 DNA sequence: TGTGCCAGTAGTTCCGGGGGGGCGCGGGAAGAAAAACTGTTTTTT. It codes for CASSSGGAREEKLFF.

This rearrangement joins TRBV7-9 to TRBJ2-7; the match to TRBD1 covers 8 bases. With V trimmed by 4 bases and J by 5 bases, 10 bases remained unmatched. The CDR3 has 15 residues. Germline V gene lookup returns CDR1 SEHNR and CDR2 FQNEAQ (reference sequence). The chain's CDR3 is CASSSGQEEPNEQYF. The CDR3 coding sequence is TGTGCCAGCAGCTCGGGACAGGAAGAACCGAACGAGCAGTACTTC.

The chain employs TRBV30 and TRBJ2-3; TRBD2 is a possible D gene (5 bases). This CDR3 has 12 amino acids. V lost 3 bases and J lost 4, with 8 bases in between. CDR1 is GTSNPN and CDR2 is SVGIG in the germline V gene (reference sequence). This CDR3 reads CAWSRAADTQYF. CDR3 coding DNA: TGTGCCTGGAGCAGAGCGGCAGATACGCAGTATTTT.

In this sample, this clone turned up once. The rearrangement links TRBV5-4 to TRBJ2-6; D uncertain. The germline V and J ends were trimmed by 4 bases and 0 bases, with 5 bases remaining between them. CDR3 length: 14 residues. Germline values: CDR1 SGHNT, CDR2 YYREEE (reference sequence). The CDR3 DNA follows: TGTGCCAGCAGCCTTTACTCTGGGGCCAACGTCCTGACTTTC. Translation gives CASSLYSGANVLTF.

This chain links TRBV7-2 with TRBJ2-7, with 9 bases identical to TRBD1. Germline CDR1 is SGHTA and CDR2 is FQGNSA. The CDR3 is 15 residues long. V lost 5 bases to trimming and J lost 5 bases; unmatched junction nucleotides: 10. The CDR3 bases are TGTGCCAGCAGCCCCTGGACAGGGGATCTCGACGAGCAGTACTTC. Amino acids: CASSPWTGDLDEQYF.

The chain uses TRBV5-6 and TRBJ1-2; D might be TRBD1 (6 bases). Germline V gene lookup returns CDR1 SGHDT and CDR2 YYEEEE. Trimming left V 5 bases short and J 8 bases short, with 19 bases between. This CDR3 contains 14 residues. The CDR3 bases are TGTGCCAGCAGGCCCGTAAGGGCTGGGGGCGGCTACACCTTC. It encodes CASRPVRAGGGYTF.

This clone has a single count. The chain links TRBV28 to TRBJ1-1, with D possibly TRBD1 on 5 matching bases. This CDR3 is built from 12 residues. From germline, CDR1 is MDHEN and CDR2 SYDVKM. Trimming took off 3 bases at V and 10 bases at J, with 12 bases between the two ends. In DNA, the CDR3 is TGTGCCAGCAGTTTGGCGCGGGGGGTAGCTTTCTTT. The encoded protein is CASSLARGVAFF.

The chain combines TRBV13 with TRBJ1-2; D may be TRBD1 (5 bases). The CDR3 is 13 amino acids. Germline CDR1 reads PRHDT; CDR2 reads FYEKMQ (reference sequence). V dropped 5 bases and J dropped 3 bases, with 10 bases sitting between them. CDR3 DNA sequence: TGTGCCAGCAGCCACCAGGGATACTATGGCTACACCTTC. Its translation: CASSHQGYYGYTF.

V and J are TRBV28 and TRBJ1-2; 12 bases are a match to TRBD1. This CDR3 is 16 amino acids long. Trimming cost V 2 bases and J 7 bases; bases outside gene matches: 8. The germline CDR1 and CDR2 sequences are MDHEN and SYDVKM. In nucleotides, the CDR3 is TGTGCCAGCAGTTTAGGGGGGGACAGGGGGCAGTTTGGCTACACCTTC. This gives the protein CASSLGGDRGQFGYTF.

The J gene is TRBJ1-5, the V gene TRBV2; D uncertain. The CDR3 is 15 amino acids. Germline V lookup: CDR1 SNHLY, CDR2 FYNNEI. Trimming pared 0 bases from V and 4 bases from J, leaving 10 bases between. CDR3 protein: CASSEARGLNQPQHF. CDR3 sequence (DNA): TGTGCCAGCAGTGAAGCGCGGGGATTGAATCAGCCCCAGCATTTT.

This clone has just one count. The chain employs TRBV6-5 and TRBJ2-3; D possibly corresponds to TRBD2 (6 bases). V lost 3 bases and J lost 2, with 9 bases in between. CDR3 length: 14 amino acids. Germline CDR1 MNHEY, CDR2 SVGAGI. The CDR3 DNA reads as TGTGCCAGCAGTTATATGCGGGACACAGATACGCAGTATTTT. Encoded protein: CASSYMRDTDTQYF.

The chain uses TRBV3-1 (or the pseudogene TRBV3-2) and TRBJ1-2; the match to TRBD1 covers 9 bases. Per germline, CDR1 LGHDT and CDR2 YNNKEL (reference sequence). V gave up 3 bases and J gave up 8 bases; unmatched junction bases: 7. The CDR3 is 14 residues long. The CDR3 DNA reads TGTGCCAGCAGCCATCTGACAGGGGGATGGGGCTACACCTTC. Its protein product is CASSHLTGGWGYTF.